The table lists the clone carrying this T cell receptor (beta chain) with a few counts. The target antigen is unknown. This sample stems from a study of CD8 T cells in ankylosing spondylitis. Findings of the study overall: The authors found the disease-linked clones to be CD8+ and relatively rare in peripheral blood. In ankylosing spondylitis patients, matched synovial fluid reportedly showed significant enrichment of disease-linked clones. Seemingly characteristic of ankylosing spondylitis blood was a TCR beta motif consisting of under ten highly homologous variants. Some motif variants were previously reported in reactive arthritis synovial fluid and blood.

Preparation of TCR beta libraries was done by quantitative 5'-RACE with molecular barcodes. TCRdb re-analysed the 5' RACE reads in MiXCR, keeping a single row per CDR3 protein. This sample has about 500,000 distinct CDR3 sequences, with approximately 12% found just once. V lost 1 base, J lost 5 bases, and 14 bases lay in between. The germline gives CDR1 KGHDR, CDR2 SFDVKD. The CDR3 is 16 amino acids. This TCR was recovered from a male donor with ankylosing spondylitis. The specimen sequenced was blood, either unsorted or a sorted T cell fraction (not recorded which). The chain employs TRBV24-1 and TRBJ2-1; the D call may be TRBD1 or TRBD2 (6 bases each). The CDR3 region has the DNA TGTGCCACCAGTGATTTCCGGGGGACACCTAACAATGAGCAGTTCTTC. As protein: CATSDFRGTPNNEQFF.